This T cell receptor beta chain was found in a study of primary melanoma T cells and metastatic recurrence (TCRdb year 2020). Regarding the research as a whole: The cohort comprised 210 or so primary melanomas of stage T2 to T4, with thickness greater than 1 mm. Whether T-cell fraction and T-cell repertoire clonality in primary melanoma tumors predicted patient outcome was tested in the study. Progression-free survival was the clinical outcome compared against the T-cell fraction measured by TCR beta sequencing. The sequencing-derived T-cell fraction was compared with histopathological grading of tumor-infiltrating lymphocytes.

Library preparation used the immunoSEQ multiplex PCR assay. Primary melanoma tumor tissue was subjected to high-throughput sequencing of the T-cell receptor beta chain. In the authors' own workflow: The repertoire analyses covered TCRB CDR3 sharing between samples and the distribution of insertions and deletions. A gradient-boosted model ranked the predictive value of the T-cell fraction against histopathological variables. The immuneACCESS repertoire file appears here via TCRdb, limited to in-frame rearrangements. These files lack a portion of the clones; in checked studies, under half of the deficit traces to unresolved V genes, and the cause of the others is not known. That table is the source of V, J and clone size, and D and trimming were worked out from the DNA. Across this sample there are some 300 clones, with roughly 80% seen only once. Roughly 13% of the sample is taken by the ten largest.

Patients had primary melanoma that had been surgically resected and was considered potentially curable but at risk of metastatic recurrence. What the authors observed across the whole study: Progression-free survival was reportedly predicted by the tumor T-cell fraction independently of thickness, ulceration, mitotic rate and age. Adding T-cell fraction to tumor thickness reportedly improved progression-free survival prediction more than adding any other histopathological variable. An effective T-cell-mediated antitumor response in primary melanoma was presented by the authors only as a suggestion rather than as a demonstrated mechanism. A T-cell fraction greater than 20% appeared to be protective whatever the ulceration status, mitotic rate or nodal disease.

Concerning this clone: Its antigen remains undetermined. Base qualities are not recorded, but no much larger clone differs from it by a single base.

The origin of this receptor is a human donor with melanoma. Material: melanoma tumor tissue.

The DNA sequence is as follows: TGCGCCAGCAGCTTGGGGGGTGTTTCCTACGAGCAGTACTTC. The translation is CASSLGGVSYEQYF. Recombination joined TRBV5-1 with TRBJ2-7; no D segment can be confidently identified. In the germline V gene, CDR1 corresponds to SGHRS and CDR2 to YFSETQ. The CDR3 covers 14 residues, taking in both the cysteine and the phenylalanine. The retained sequence is limited to the CDR3, 42 bases, with the frame set at the first base. V sheds 0 bases and J sheds 1 base, leaving 8 bases between their ends.